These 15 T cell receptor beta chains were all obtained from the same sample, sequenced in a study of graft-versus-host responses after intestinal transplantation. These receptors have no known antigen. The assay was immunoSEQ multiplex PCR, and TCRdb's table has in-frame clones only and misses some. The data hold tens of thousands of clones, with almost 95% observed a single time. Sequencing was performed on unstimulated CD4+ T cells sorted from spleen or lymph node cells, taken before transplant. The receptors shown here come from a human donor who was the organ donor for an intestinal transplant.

The CDR3, as DNA: TGTGCCAGCACACGGGGGTTCGGGGAGACCCAGTACTTC. Its translation: CASTRGFGETQYF. This chain joins TRBV6-1 and TRBJ2-5; weak D call: TRBD2 (6 bases). Looked up from germline, CDR1 is MNHNS and CDR2 is SASEGT. The CDR3 length is 13 residues. The V end was cut by 7 bases, the J end by 5 bases, with 14 bases between.

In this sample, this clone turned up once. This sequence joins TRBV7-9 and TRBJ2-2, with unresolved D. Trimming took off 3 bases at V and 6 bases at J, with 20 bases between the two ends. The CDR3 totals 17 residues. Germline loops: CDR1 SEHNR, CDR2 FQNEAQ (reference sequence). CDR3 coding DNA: TGTGCCAGCAGCTTCGTTCACCGGCCTAGGGCCGCCGGGGAGCTGTTTTTT. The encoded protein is CASSFVHRPRAAGELFF.

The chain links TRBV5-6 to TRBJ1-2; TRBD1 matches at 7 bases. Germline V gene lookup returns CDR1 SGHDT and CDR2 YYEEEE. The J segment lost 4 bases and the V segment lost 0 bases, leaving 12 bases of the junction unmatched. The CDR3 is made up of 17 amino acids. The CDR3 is CASSLGGHRGPSYGYTF. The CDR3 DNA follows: TGTGCCAGCAGCTTGGGGGGGCACAGGGGTCCTTCCTATGGCTACACCTTC.

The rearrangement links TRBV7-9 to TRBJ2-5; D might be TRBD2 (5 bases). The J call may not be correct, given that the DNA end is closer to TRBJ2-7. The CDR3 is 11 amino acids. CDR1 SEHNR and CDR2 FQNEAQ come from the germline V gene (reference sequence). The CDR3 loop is CASNRDYEQYF. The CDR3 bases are TGTGCCAGCAACCGGGACTACGAGCAGTACTTC.

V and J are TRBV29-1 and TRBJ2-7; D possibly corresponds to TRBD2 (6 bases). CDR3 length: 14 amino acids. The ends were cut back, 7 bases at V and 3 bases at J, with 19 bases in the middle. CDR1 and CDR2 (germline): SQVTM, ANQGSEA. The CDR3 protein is CSALDPTGVYEQYF. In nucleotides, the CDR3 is TGCAGCGCCTTGGACCCGACGGGGGTCTACGAGCAGTACTTC.

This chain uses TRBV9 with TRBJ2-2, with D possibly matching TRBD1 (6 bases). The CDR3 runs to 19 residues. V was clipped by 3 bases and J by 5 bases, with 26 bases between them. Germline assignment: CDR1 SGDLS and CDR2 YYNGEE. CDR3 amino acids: CASSGRQVVPLGRTGELFF. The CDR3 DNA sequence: TGTGCCAGCAGCGGTCGACAGGTTGTCCCTCTTGGTAGGACCGGGGAGCTGTTTTTT.

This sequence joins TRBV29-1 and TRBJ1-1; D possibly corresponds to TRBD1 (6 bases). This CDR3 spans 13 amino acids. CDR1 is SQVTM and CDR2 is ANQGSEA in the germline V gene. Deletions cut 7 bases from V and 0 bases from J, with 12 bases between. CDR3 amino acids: CSGTGQLNTEAFF. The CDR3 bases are TGCAGCGGAACAGGACAGCTGAACACTGAAGCTTTCTTT.

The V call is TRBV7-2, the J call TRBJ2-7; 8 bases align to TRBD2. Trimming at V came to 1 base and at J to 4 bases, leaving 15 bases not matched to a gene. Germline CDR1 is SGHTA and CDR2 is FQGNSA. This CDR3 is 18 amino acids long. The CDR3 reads CASSLENSARRGDYEQYF. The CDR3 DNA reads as TGTGCCAGCAGCTTAGAAAATTCAGCTCGGCGGGGGGATTACGAGCAGTACTTC.

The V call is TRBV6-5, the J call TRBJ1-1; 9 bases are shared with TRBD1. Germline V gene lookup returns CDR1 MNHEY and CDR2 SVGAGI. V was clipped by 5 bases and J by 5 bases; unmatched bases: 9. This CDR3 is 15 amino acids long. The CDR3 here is CASSLNRGRSTEAFF. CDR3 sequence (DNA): TGTGCCAGCAGTCTTAACAGGGGGCGCAGTACTGAAGCTTTCTTT.

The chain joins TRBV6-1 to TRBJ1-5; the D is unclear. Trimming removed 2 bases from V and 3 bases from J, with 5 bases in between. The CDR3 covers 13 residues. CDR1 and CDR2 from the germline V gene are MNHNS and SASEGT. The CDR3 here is CASSEPDNQPQHF. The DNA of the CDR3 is TGTGCCAGCAGTGAACCGGACAATCAGCCCCAGCATTTT.

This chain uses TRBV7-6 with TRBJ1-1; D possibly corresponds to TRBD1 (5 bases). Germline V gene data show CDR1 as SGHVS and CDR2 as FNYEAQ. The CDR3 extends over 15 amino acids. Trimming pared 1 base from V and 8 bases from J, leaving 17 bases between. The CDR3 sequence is CASSLGRAGGAEAFF. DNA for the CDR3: TGTGCCAGCAGCTTAGGCAGGGCGGGAGGGGCAGAAGCTTTCTTT.

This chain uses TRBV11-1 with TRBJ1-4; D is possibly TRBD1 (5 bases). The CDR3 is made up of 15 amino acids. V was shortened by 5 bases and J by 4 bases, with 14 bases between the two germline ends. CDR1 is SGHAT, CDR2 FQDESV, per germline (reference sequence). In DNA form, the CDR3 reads TGTGCCAGCAGCGAACTAGGGGTCGTTAATGAAAAACTGTTTTTT. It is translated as CASSELGVVNEKLFF.

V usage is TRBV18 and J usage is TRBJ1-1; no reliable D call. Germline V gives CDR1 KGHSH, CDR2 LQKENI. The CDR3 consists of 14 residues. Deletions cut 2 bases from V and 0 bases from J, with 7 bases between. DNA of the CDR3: TGTGCCAGCTCACCAGTACATGTGAACACTGAAGCTTTCTTT. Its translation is CASSPVHVNTEAFF.

For the CDR3, the DNA is TGTGCCAGCAGCGTAGGACAGTTGGGCTCACCCCTCCACTTT. The encoded protein is CASSVGQLGSPLHF. V is TRBV9 and J is TRBJ1-6, with D possibly TRBD1 on 5 matching bases. The CDR3 runs 14 residues. Trimming left V 0 bases short and J 10 bases short, with 11 bases between. The V gene's germline CDR1 is SGDLS and CDR2 YYNGEE.

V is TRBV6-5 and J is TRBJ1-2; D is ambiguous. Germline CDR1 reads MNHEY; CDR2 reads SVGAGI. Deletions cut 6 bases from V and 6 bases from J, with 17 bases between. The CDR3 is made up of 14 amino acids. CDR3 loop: CASRPGSSRDGYTF. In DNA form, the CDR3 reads TGTGCCAGCAGACCCGGGTCCTCCCGCGATGGCTACACCTTC.